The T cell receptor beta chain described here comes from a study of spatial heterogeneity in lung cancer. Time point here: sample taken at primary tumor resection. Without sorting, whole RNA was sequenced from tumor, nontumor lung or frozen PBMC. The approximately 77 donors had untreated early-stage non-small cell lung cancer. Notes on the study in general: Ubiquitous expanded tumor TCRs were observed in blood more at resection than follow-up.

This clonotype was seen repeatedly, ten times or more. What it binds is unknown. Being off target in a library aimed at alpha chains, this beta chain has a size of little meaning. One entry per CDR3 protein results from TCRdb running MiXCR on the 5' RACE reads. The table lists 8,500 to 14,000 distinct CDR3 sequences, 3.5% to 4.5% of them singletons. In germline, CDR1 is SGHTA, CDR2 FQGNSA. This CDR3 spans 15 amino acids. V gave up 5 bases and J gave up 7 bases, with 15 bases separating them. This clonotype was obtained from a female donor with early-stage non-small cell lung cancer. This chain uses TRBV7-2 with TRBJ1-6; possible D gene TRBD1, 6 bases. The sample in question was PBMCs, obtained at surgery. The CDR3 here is CASSTVGGANSPLHF. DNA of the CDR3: TGTGCCAGCAGCACCGTCGGGGGCGCGAATTCACCCCTCCACTTT.